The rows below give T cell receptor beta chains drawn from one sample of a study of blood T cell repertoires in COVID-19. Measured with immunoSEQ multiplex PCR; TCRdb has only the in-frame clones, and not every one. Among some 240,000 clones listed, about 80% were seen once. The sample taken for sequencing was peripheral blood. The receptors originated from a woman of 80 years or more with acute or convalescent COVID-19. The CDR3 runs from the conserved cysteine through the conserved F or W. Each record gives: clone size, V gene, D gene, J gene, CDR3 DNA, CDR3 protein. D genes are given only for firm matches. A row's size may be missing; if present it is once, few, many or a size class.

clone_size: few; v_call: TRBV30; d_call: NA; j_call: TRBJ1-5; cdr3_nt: TGTGCCTGGAACGGGGACAATCAGCCCCAGCATTTT; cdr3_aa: CAWNGDNQPQHF
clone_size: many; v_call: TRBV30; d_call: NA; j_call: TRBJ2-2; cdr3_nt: TGTGCCTGGAGGCAGGGGTACACCGGGGAGCTGTTTTTT; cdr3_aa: CAWRQGYTGELFF
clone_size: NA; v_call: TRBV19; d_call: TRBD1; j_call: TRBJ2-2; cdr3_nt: TGTGCCAGTAGTAACCGACAGGGGGCGCGGGTCGGGGAGCTGTTTTTT; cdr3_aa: CASSNRQGARVGELFF
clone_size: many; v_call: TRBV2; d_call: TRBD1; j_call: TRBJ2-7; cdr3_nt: TGTGCCACCAGGAGGGGGGGACAGGGTGACTACGAGCAGTACTTC; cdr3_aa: CATRRGGQGDYEQYF
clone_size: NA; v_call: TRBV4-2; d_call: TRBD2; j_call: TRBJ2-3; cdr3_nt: TGTGCCAGCAGCCAAGAAGGAGGCGGGGGGAGCACAGATACGCAGTATTTT; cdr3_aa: CASSQEGGGGSTDTQYF
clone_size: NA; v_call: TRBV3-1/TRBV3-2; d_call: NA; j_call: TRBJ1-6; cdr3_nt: TGTGCCAGCAGCTTATCGGGGGGGGCCGGTAATTCACCCCTCCACTTT; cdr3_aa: CASSLSGGAGNSPLHF
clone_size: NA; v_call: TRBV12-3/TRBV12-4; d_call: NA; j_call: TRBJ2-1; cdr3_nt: TGTGCCAGCAGTTTGGGGCGGTACAATGAGCAGTTCTTC; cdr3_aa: CASSLGRYNEQFF
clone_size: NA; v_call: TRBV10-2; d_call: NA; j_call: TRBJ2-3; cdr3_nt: TGCGCCAGCAGTGAGTTGGGCAGGCGCACAGATACGCAGTATTTT; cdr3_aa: CASSELGRRTDTQYF
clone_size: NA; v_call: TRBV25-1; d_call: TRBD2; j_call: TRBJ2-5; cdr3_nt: TGTGCCAGCCAACTAGCGGGGGTTGAGACCCAGTACTTC; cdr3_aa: CASQLAGVETQYF
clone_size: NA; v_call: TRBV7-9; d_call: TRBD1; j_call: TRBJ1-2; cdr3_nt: TGTGCCAGCAGCCCGGCGGGACAGATCTATGGCTACACCTTC; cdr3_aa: CASSPAGQIYGYTF
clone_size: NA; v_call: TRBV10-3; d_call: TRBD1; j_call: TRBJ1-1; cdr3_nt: TGTGCCATCAGTGAGTCGGGAACAGGGGGAAAGGGGGACACTGAAGCTTTCTTT; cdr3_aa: CAISESGTGGKGDTEAFF
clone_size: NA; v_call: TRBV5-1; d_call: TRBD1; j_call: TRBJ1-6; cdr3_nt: TGCGCCAGCAGCGGAGGGACAGGGGACTATTCACCCCTCCACTTT; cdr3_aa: CASSGGTGDYSPLHF
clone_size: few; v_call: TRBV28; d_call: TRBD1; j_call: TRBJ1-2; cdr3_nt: TGTGCCAGCAGTTGGGACAGCCTCGGCAACTATGGCTACACCTTC; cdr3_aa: CASSWDSLGNYGYTF
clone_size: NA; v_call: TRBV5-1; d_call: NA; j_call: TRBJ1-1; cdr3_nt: TGCGCCAGCAGCTTGTCAGGCAGGGGGAACACTGAAGCTTTCTTT; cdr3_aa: CASSLSGRGNTEAFF
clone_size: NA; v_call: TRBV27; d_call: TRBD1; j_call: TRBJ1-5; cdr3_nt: TGTGCCAGCAGTTCCCGGACAGGCAGTCAGCCCCAGCATTTT; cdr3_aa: CASSSRTGSQPQHF
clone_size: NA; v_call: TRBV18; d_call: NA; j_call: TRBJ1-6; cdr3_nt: TGTGCCAGCTCACCCTCCCGGGATTCACCCCTCCACTTT; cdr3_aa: CASSPSRDSPLHF
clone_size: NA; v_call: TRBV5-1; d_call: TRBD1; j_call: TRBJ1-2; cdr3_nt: TGCGCCAGCAGCTCCCACGGACAGGCCCTCGGGGGCTACACCTTC; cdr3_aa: CASSSHGQALGGYTF
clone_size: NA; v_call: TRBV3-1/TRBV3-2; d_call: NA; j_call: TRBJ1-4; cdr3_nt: TGTGCCAGCAGCCAGAGCGGCGCCTTGGGGGAAAAACTGTTTTTT; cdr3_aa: CASSQSGALGEKLFF
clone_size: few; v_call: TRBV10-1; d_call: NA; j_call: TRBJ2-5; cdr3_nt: TGCGCCAGCAGTGAGGCCCCCGACAACCGACAAGAGACCCAGTACTTC; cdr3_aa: CASSEAPDNRQETQYF
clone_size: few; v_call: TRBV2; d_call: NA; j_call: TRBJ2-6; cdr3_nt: TGTGCCAGCAGTGATGGGCGGGGTTCTGGGGCCAACGTCCTGACTTTC; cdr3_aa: CASSDGRGSGANVLTF
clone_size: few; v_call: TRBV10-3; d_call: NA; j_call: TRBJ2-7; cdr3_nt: TGTGCCATCAGCCTGGGGGCACGGCCAGACTACGAGCAGTACTTC; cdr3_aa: CAISLGARPDYEQYF
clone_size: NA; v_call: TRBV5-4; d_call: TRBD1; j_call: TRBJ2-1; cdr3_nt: TGTGCCAGCAGCTTCCCGGGACAGGGTATTAATGAGCAGTTCTTC; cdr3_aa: CASSFPGQGINEQFF
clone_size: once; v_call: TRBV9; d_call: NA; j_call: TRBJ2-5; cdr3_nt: TGTGCCAGCAGCGTAGGTTCCGGGTACCAAGAGACCCAGTACTTC; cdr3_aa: CASSVGSGYQETQYF
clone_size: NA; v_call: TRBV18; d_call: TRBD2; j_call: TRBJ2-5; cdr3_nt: TGTGCCAGCTCACTCAAGCGGACTAGCGGGCAAGAGACCCAGTACTTC; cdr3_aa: CASSLKRTSGQETQYF
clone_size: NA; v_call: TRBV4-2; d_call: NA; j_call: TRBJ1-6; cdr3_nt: TGTGCCAGCAGCCAAGATTGGGCAGGGGAGTCACCCCTCCACTTT; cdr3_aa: CASSQDWAGESPLHF
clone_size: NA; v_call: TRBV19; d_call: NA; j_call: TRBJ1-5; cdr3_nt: TGTGCCAGTAGAACCGGAGTGAATCAGCCCCAGCATTTT; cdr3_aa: CASRTGVNQPQHF
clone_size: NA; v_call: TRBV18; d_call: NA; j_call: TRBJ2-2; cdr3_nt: TGTGCCAGCTCACCACGGCGAGGATTCACCGGGGAGCTGTTTTTT; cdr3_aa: CASSPRRGFTGELFF
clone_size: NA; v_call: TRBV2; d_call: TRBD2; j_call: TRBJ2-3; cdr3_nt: TGTGCCAGCAGAGGTCAGCGGGGGCGCACAGATACGCAGTATTTT; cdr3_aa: CASRGQRGRTDTQYF
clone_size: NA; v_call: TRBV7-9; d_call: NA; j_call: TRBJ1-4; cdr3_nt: TGTGCCAGCAGCTTAGGTGGCACTAATGAAAAACTGTTTTTT; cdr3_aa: CASSLGGTNEKLFF
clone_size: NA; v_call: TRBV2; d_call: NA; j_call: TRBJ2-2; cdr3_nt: TGTGCCAGCAGGGGGCGTTGGACCGGGGAGCTGTTTTTT; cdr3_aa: CASRGRWTGELFF
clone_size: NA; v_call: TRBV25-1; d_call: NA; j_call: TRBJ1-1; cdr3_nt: TGTGCCAGCAGTCAGGCCCCGCCTATGAACACTGAAGCTTTCTTT; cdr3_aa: CASSQAPPMNTEAFF
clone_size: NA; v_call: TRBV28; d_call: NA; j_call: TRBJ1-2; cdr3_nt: TGTGCCAGCAGTTTGACCGGGAACTATGGCTACACCTTC; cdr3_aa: CASSLTGNYGYTF
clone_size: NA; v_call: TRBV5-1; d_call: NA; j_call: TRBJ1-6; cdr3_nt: TGCGCCAGCAGCTATGGAGAATCTAATTCACCCCTCCACTTT; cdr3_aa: CASSYGESNSPLHF
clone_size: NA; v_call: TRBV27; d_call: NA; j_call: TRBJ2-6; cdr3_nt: TGTGCCAGCCAAACCTCGGGAGGGGCCAACGTCCTGACTTTC; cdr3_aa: CASQTSGGANVLTF
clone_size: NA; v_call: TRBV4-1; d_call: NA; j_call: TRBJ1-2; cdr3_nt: TGCGCCAGCAGCCAAGATACTCCCGACAGGACAAACTATGGCTACACCTTC; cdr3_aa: CASSQDTPDRTNYGYTF
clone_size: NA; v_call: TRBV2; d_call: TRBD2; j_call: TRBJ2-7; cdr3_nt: TGTGCCTTAGGGGAGGGCGGCTACGAGCAGTACTTC; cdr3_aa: CALGEGGYEQYF
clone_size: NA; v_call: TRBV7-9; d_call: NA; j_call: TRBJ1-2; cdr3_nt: TGTGCCAGCAGCTTGGAGGCCTATGGCTACACCTTC; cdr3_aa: CASSLEAYGYTF
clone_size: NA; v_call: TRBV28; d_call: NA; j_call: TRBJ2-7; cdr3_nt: TGTGCCAGCAGTTTCTTATCAGGGAACGAGCAGTACTTC; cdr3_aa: CASSFLSGNEQYF
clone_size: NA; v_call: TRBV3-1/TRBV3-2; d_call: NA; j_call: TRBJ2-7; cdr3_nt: TGTGCCAGCAGCCAAGGACATACTGAGGGGCAGTACTTC; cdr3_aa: CASSQGHTEGQYF
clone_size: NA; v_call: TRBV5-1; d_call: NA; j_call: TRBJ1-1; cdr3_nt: TGCGCCAGCAGCGGGGCAGGTGGGACTGAAGCTTTCTTT; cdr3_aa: CASSGAGGTEAFF